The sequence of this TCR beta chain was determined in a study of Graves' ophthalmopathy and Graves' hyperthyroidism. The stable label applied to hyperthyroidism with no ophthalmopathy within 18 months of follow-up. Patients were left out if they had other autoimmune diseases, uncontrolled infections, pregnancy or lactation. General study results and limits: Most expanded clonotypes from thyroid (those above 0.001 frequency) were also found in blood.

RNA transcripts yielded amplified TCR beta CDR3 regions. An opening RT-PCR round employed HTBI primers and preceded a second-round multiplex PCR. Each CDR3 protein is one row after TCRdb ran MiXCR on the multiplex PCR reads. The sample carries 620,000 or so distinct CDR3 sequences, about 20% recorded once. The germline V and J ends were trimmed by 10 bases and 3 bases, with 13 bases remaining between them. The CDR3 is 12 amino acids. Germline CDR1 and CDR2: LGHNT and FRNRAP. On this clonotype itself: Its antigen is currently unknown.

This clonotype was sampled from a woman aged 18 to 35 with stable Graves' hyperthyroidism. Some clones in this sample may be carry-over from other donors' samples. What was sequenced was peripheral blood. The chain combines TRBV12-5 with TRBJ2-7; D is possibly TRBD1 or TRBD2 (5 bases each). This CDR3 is CATGTTDYEQYF. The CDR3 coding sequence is TGTGCTACGGGGACGACGGACTACGAGCAGTACTTC.